Each of the 27 T cell receptor beta chains below was sequenced from the same sample in a study of OX40 agonist ivuxolimab in advanced cancers. The method was immunoSEQ multiplex PCR; TCRdb's version includes in-frame clones alone and lacks a portion of them. Counted here are 150,000 to 180,000 clones, under 95% occurring once; the ten biggest clones make up under 0.4%. This specimen consisted of CD4+ or CD8+ T cells sorted from blood, obtained in a trial of the OX40 agonist ivuxolimab. These receptors came from an adult with an advanced solid tumor such as melanoma, head and neck, liver or kidney cancer.

The chain is built from TRBV2 and TRBJ2-3; 11 bases line up with TRBD2. The CDR3 contains 15 residues. Germline CDR1 is SNHLY and CDR2 is FYNNEI. The junction had 3 bases not matched to a gene; V was cut back by 3 bases and J by 4 bases. The CDR3, as DNA: TGTGCCAGCAGTGACATGGGACTAGCGGCAGATACGCAGTATTTT. Encoded protein: CASSDMGLAADTQYF.

This chain uses TRBV4-3 with TRBJ1-6; the D gene is possibly TRBD1 (5 bases). From germline, CDR1 is LGHNA and CDR2 YSLEER. The length of the CDR3 is 16 residues. V shed 0 bases and J shed 8 bases, with 14 bases lying between them. The CDR3, as DNA: TGCGCCAGCAGCCAAGATTTCGGGCTGGGGGATTCACCCCTCCACTTT. Protein sequence: CASSQDFGLGDSPLHF.

The chain carries TRBV28 and TRBJ1-1, with TRBD1 as a possible D gene (6 bases). This CDR3 has 13 amino acids. V lost 7 bases, J lost 5 bases, and 14 bases lay in between. Germline V lookup: CDR1 MDHEN, CDR2 SYDVKM. In nucleotides, the CDR3 is TGTGCCAGCAACCCCGGACAGTCGACTGAAGCTTTCTTT. The encoded protein is CASNPGQSTEAFF.

The rearrangement uses TRBV9 and TRBJ2-7; 9 nucleotides align to TRBD1. The CDR3 runs 13 residues. V shed 4 bases and J 6 bases; nucleotides not matched to a gene: 5. From germline, CDR1 is SGDLS and CDR2 YYNGEE. The DNA of the CDR3 is TGTGCCAGCAGCCGGGACAGGGCGTCCGAGCAGTACTTC. Its translation is CASSRDRASEQYF.

The J gene is TRBJ1-1, the V gene TRBV28; D is perhaps TRBD1 (6 bases). Trimming took 3 bases from V and 7 from J, leaving 12 bases between them. Germline assignment: CDR1 MDHEN and CDR2 SYDVKM. This CDR3 is built from 13 residues. The CDR3: CASSLGALREAFF. CDR3 bases: TGTGCCAGCAGTTTGGGGGCCCTCCGTGAAGCTTTCTTT.

The rearrangement joins TRBV7-9 to TRBJ2-2; the D is unclear. V lost 2 bases and J lost 1, with 11 bases in between. The CDR3 covers 16 residues. Germline CDR1 SEHNR, CDR2 FQNEAQ (reference sequence). In nucleotides, the CDR3 is TGTGCCAGCAGCTTATTGGTGTCAGGGAACACCGGGGAGCTGTTTTTT. Its translation is CASSLLVSGNTGELFF.

CDR3 nucleotides: TGCGCCAGCAGCCAAGATCGTGGGCGGCAAGAGACCCAGTACTTC. Translation: CASSQDRGRQETQYF. The chain has TRBV4-3 and TRBJ2-5; D is ambiguous. CDR1 and CDR2 (germline): LGHNA, YSLEER. The CDR3 is 15 amino acids. Trimming removed 0 bases at V and 2 bases at J, with 10 bases between.

The rearrangement uses TRBV4-3 and TRBJ2-3; 7 nucleotides agree with TRBD1. J lost 3 bases, V lost 0 bases, and 12 bases had no gene match. The germline V gene has CDR1 LGHNA and CDR2 YSLEER. This CDR3 has 18 residues. CDR3 DNA: TGCGCCAGCAGCCAAGAGGTACAGACAGGGTCCACAACAGATACGCAGTATTTT. Its protein product is CASSQEVQTGSTTDTQYF.

CDR3 sequence reads: CASSLPRQKPRSGANVLTF. In DNA form, the CDR3 reads TGTGCCAGCAGCTTACCTCGACAGAAACCTAGATCTGGGGCCAACGTCCTGACTTTC. The chain joins TRBV11-2 to TRBJ2-6; TRBD1 might be the D (5 bases). Germline values: CDR1 SGHAT, CDR2 FQNNGV. This CDR3 has 19 amino acids. V was cut by 2 bases and J by 1 base, with 18 bases left in between.

This chain uses TRBV5-1 with TRBJ2-5; no definite D call. The CDR3 runs 13 residues. V dropped 4 bases and J dropped 2 bases, with 9 bases sitting between them. CDR1 is SGHRS and CDR2 is YFSETQ in the germline V gene. CDR3 sequence: CASSAASQETQYF. The CDR3 DNA is TGCGCCAGCAGCGCGGCAAGTCAAGAGACCCAGTACTTC. The full variable domain, in which reference TRBV5-1 and TRBJ2-5 provide the parts outside the CDR3, is KAGVTQTPRYLIKTRGQQVTLSCSPISGHRSVSWYQQTPGQGLQFLFEYFSETQRNKGNFPGRFSGRQFSNSRSEMNVSTLELGDSALYLCASSAASQETQYFGPGTRLLVL.

The V call is TRBV5-6, the J call TRBJ2-7; tentative D call: TRBD2 (6 bases). Germline-derived CDR1 and CDR2 are SGHDT and YYEEEE. The ends were cut back, 5 bases at V and 6 bases at J, with 15 bases in the middle. CDR3 length: 13 residues. The CDR3 region has the DNA TGTGCCAGCAGTCTTTGGGGGGTCTCCGAGCAGTACTTC. The encoded protein is CASSLWGVSEQYF.

The V call is TRBV28, the J call TRBJ1-2, with D perhaps TRBD1 (6 bases). V was clipped by 3 bases and J by 4 bases, with 12 bases between them. Germline V gene lookup returns CDR1 MDHEN and CDR2 SYDVKM. The CDR3 sequence is 14 residues long. Here the CDR3 reads CASSLGQAPYGYTF. In DNA form, the CDR3 reads TGTGCCAGCAGTTTGGGACAAGCACCCTATGGCTACACCTTC.

V and J are TRBV5-1 and TRBJ2-1, with 12 nucleotides matching TRBD2. CDR3 length: 15 amino acids. Germline V CDR1 and CDR2: SGHRS, YFSETQ. J gave up 8 bases and V 4 bases, and 7 bases lay outside the gene matches. The CDR3 sequence: CASSDRLAGDHEQFF. The CDR3 DNA reads as TGCGCCAGCAGCGATAGACTAGCGGGGGATCATGAGCAGTTCTTC.

V usage is TRBV7-2 and J usage is TRBJ1-2, with 8 nucleotides matching TRBD1. The CDR3 consists of 14 residues. The V gene end was trimmed by 5 bases and the J gene end by 4 bases; junction bases not matched to a gene: 6. Per the germline V gene, CDR1 is SGHTA and CDR2 is FQGNSA. CDR3 amino acids: CASSAGTGPYGYTF. The CDR3 DNA is TGTGCCAGCAGCGCCGGGACAGGACCCTATGGCTACACCTTC.

This chain connects TRBV5-1 to TRBJ2-7, with 7 bases matching TRBD2. CDR1 and CDR2 from the germline V gene are SGHRS and YFSETQ. V was clipped by 4 bases and J by 3 bases; unmatched bases: 13. This CDR3 contains 16 residues. As DNA, the CDR3 is TGCGCCAGCAGCCTGGGGAGGGGAGGGCCGGTCTACGAGCAGTACTTC. Its translation: CASSLGRGGPVYEQYF.

The J gene is TRBJ2-7, the V gene TRBV29-1; TRBD2 aligns across 9 bases. Germline CDR1 reads SQVTM; CDR2 reads ANQGSEA. Losses at the gene ends were 4 bases for V and 0 bases for J; bases not matched to a gene: 7. This CDR3 contains 15 residues. The CDR3 region is CSVVVLAGLSYEQYF. The CDR3 DNA is TGCAGCGTTGTGGTACTAGCGGGCCTCTCCTACGAGCAGTACTTC.

The J gene is TRBJ2-1, the V gene TRBV5-4; D remains ambiguous. CDR1 and CDR2 from the germline V gene are SGHNT and YYREEE (reference sequence). The CDR3 is 13 residues long. V was trimmed by 1 base and J by 15 bases, leaving 17 bases between them. The CDR3 protein is CASSLQNDFGLFF. CDR3 DNA: TGTGCCAGCAGCTTGCAGAACGACTTTGGTCTGTTCTTC.

The chain uses TRBV5-4 and TRBJ2-5; 7 positions match TRBD2. Germline V gene sequence: CDR1 SGHNT, CDR2 YYREEE (reference sequence). After removal of 1 base from V and 9 bases from J, the junction contained 3 bases not matched to a gene. CDR3 length: 12 amino acids. The CDR3 region is CASSLWGGSQYF. As DNA, the CDR3 is TGTGCCAGCAGCTTGTGGGGAGGGTCCCAGTACTTC.

The V and J genes are TRBV29-1 and TRBJ2-2; 7 positions agree with TRBD1. The CDR3 loop spans 14 amino acids. V shed 2 bases and J 1 base; nucleotides not matched to a gene: 1. CDR1 and CDR2 (germline): SQVTM, ANQGSEA. The CDR3 spells CSVERQGNTGELFF. CDR3 DNA sequence: TGCAGCGTTGAAAGACAGGGGAACACCGGGGAGCTGTTTTTT.

The genes are TRBV19 and TRBJ1-2; 7 bases are shared with TRBD1. Trimming cost V 2 bases and J 2 bases; bases outside gene matches: 8. CDR1 LNHDA and CDR2 SQIVND come from the germline V gene (reference sequence). This CDR3 has 16 amino acids. CDR3 bases: TGTGCCAGTAGTATACCTAAAGGACAGGCAAACTATGGCTACACCTTC. Its translation: CASSIPKGQANYGYTF.

The rearrangement joins TRBV7-2 to TRBJ2-5; TRBD2 matches at 8 bases. The V gene's germline CDR1 is SGHTA and CDR2 FQGNSA. Trimming cost V 5 bases and J 1 base; bases outside gene matches: 3. CDR3 length: 14 residues. CDR3 protein: CASSLAGGQETQYF. The CDR3 nucleotides are TGTGCCAGCAGCCTTGCGGGGGGCCAAGAGACCCAGTACTTC.

The V call is TRBV27, the J call TRBJ2-7, with no clear D. This CDR3 is built from 11 residues. Germline V gene sequence: CDR1 MNHEY, CDR2 SMNVEV (reference sequence). With 4 bases removed from V and 4 bases from J, the gap between germline ends came to 5 bases. In nucleotides, the CDR3 is TGTGCCAGCAGTTCCCAGTACGAGCAGTACTTC. It codes for CASSSQYEQYF.

The chain is built from TRBV2 and TRBJ1-1, with 7 bases lining up with TRBD1. V dropped 6 bases and J dropped 4; count of bases not matched to a gene: 11. This CDR3 region has 15 residues. Looked up from germline, CDR1 is SNHLY and CDR2 is FYNNEI. CDR3 nucleotide sequence: TGTGCCAGCAGCGAAAGAACGGCAGGGGGCACTGAAGCTTTCTTT. Encoded protein: CASSERTAGGTEAFF.

In this sample, this clone turned up a few times. The V and J genes are TRBV5-1 and TRBJ2-3; the D call may be TRBD1 or TRBD2 (5 bases each). This CDR3 has 14 amino acids. The V gene's germline CDR1 is SGHRS and CDR2 YFSETQ. Trimming removed 0 bases from V and 4 bases from J, with 9 bases in between. The CDR3 sequence: CASSLAGRSDTQYF. CDR3 nucleotides: TGCGCCAGCAGCTTGGCGGGGCGATCAGATACGCAGTATTTT.

The rearrangement uses TRBV7-3 and TRBJ2-7; 16 bases agree with TRBD2. The CDR3 totals 15 residues. Germline V gives CDR1 SGHTA, CDR2 FQGTGA. V dropped 4 bases and J dropped 5; count of bases not matched to a gene: 2. CDR3 DNA sequence: TGTGCCAGCAGCTCGGGACTAGCGGGAGGGGACGAGCAGTACTTC. Amino acids: CASSSGLAGGDEQYF. The full variable domain, completed using reference TRBV7-3 and TRBJ2-7, is GAGVSQTPSNKVTEKGKYVELRCDPISGHTALYWYRQSLGQGPEFLIYFQGTGAADDSGLPNDRFFAVRPEGSVSTLKIQRTERGDSAVYLCASSSGLAGGDEQYFGPGTRLTVT.

The chain links TRBV11-2 to TRBJ1-2, with 8 positions matching TRBD1. From germline, CDR1 is SGHAT and CDR2 FQNNGV. This CDR3 contains 15 residues. V lost 0 bases to trimming and J lost 5 bases; unmatched junction nucleotides: 5. The CDR3 protein is CASSLDRGQEYGYTF. The CDR3 DNA sequence: TGTGCCAGCAGCTTAGATAGGGGACAGGAGTATGGCTACACCTTC.

The chain joins TRBV5-6 to TRBJ2-2; a possible D gene is TRBD2 (6 bases). This CDR3 spans 16 amino acids. The V gene lost 6 bases and the J gene lost 4 bases, with 19 bases spanning the gap. Germline-derived CDR1 and CDR2 are SGHDT and YYEEEE. The CDR3 sequence: CASKRGGRPGTGELFF. The CDR3 coding sequence is TGTGCCAGCAAACGGGGTGGGAGGCCGGGCACCGGGGAGCTGTTTTTT.